Below are 18 T cell receptor beta chains sequenced from a single sample in a study of cytomegalovirus exposure and HLA in healthy donors. A multiplex PCR was run with 60 Vbeta primers and 13 Jbeta primers. Measured with immunoSEQ multiplex PCR; TCRdb has only the in-frame clones, and not every one. Counted here are 45,000 to 65,000 clones, approximately 80% occurring once; the ten biggest clones make up about 3.6%. The sample taken for sequencing was PBMCs. These receptors were taken from a woman between 35 and 50 years old in good health and CMV-seropositive.

V usage is TRBV6-6 and J usage is TRBJ1-5; 7 nucleotides match TRBD1. J was trimmed by 1 base and V by 5 bases; bases with no gene match: 8. Germline values: CDR1 MNHNY, CDR2 SVGAGI (reference sequence). The CDR3 extends over 16 amino acids. Written as DNA, the CDR3 is TGTGCCAGCAGTACAAACAGGGGATGGAGCAATCAGCCCCAGCATTTT. Its protein is CASSTNRGWSNQPQHF.

There are a few counts of this clone. This sequence joins TRBV9 and TRBJ2-3; 13 bases line up with TRBD2. The V gene's germline CDR1 is SGDLS and CDR2 YYNGEE. Trimming removed 0 bases from V and 3 bases from J; junction bases left unmatched: 7. This CDR3 is 18 amino acids long. CDR3 nucleotides: TGTGCCAGCAGCGTAGCTACTAGCGGGGGGGCCAAGACAGATACGCAGTATTTT. It yields the protein CASSVATSGGAKTDTQYF.

This chain uses TRBV19 with TRBJ1-5; 7 bases agree with TRBD1. This CDR3 region has 15 residues. Germline V gives CDR1 LNHDA, CDR2 SQIVND (reference sequence). V shed 7 bases and J 8 bases; nucleotides not matched to a gene: 14. CDR3 loop: CASTNSGTVSEPQHF. Here the CDR3 DNA reads TGTGCCAGTACTAACTCGGGGACAGTCTCGGAGCCCCAGCATTTT.

This chain uses TRBV12-5 with TRBJ2-7, with D possibly TRBD1 on 6 matching bases. With 6 bases removed from V and 1 base from J, the gap between germline ends came to 13 bases. The CDR3 loop spans 14 amino acids. CDR1 and CDR2 from the germline V gene are LGHNT and FRNRAP. In DNA form, the CDR3 reads TGTGCTAGTGGCACAAGGACAGTGTCCTACGAGCAGTACTTC. Translation gives CASGTRTVSYEQYF.

This chain connects TRBV5-6 to TRBJ1-1; D might be TRBD1 (5 bases). The length of the CDR3 is 16 residues. Per the germline V gene, CDR1 is SGHDT and CDR2 is YYEEEE. V dropped 2 bases and J dropped 0 bases, with 14 bases sitting between them. The DNA for the CDR3 is TGTGCCAGCAGCTTATGGTCAGGGCCAATGAACACTGAAGCTTTCTTT. Its translation is CASSLWSGPMNTEAFF.

The chain carries TRBV5-6 and TRBJ1-2, with 9 nucleotides matching TRBD1. The CDR3 runs to 13 residues. From germline, CDR1 is SGHDT and CDR2 YYEEEE. The ends lost 5 bases at V and 5 bases at J; junction bases unmatched: 4. This CDR3 is CASRYGTGYGYTF. CDR3 DNA sequence: TGTGCCAGCAGATACGGGACAGGGTATGGCTACACCTTC.

Points on this clone: This CDR3 is also generated by other DNA sequences in the sample. This rearrangement joins TRBV6-5 to TRBJ2-7; the D gene is possibly TRBD2 (5 bases). The CDR3 covers 13 residues. V was trimmed by 2 bases and J by 9 bases, leaving 14 bases between them. Germline CDR1 MNHEY, CDR2 SVGAGI. CDR3 nucleotide sequence: TGTGCCAGCAGTTACGCTTTCCGGGGAAGGCAGTACTTC. It translates to CASSYAFRGRQYF.

The gene calls are TRBV2 and TRBJ1-2; perhaps TRBD1 as D (5 bases). The CDR3 runs to 15 residues. Trimming left V 2 bases short and J 8 bases short, with 18 bases between. Looked up from germline, CDR1 is SNHLY and CDR2 is FYNNEI. For the CDR3, the DNA is TGTGCCAGCAGTGAACGGCGGACCAGGGCCATGGGCTACACCTTC. Its protein is CASSERRTRAMGYTF.

The chain has TRBV5-5 and TRBJ1-3; D unresolved. The germline V gene encodes CDR1 SGHKS and CDR2 YYEKEE (reference sequence). CDR3 size: 18 residues. The V gene lost 0 bases and the J gene lost 2 bases, with 18 bases spanning the gap. Here the CDR3 reads CASSLAIAEDDTGNTIYF. CDR3 sequence (DNA): TGTGCCAGCAGCTTGGCCATAGCGGAGGATGATACTGGAAACACCATATATTTT.

This chain connects TRBV5-1 to TRBJ2-1, with D tentatively TRBD1 (6 bases). The CDR3 runs 12 residues. Trimming cost V 4 bases and J 13 bases, with 15 bases left between them. The germline V gene encodes CDR1 SGHRS and CDR2 YFSETQ. CDR3 residues: CASSPLDSLQFF. In DNA form, the CDR3 reads TGCGCCAGCAGCCCATTGGACAGTCTTCAGTTCTTC.

CDR3 sequence (DNA): TGTGCCTGGAGTGTACAAGTTATCCTCCGGGCAGGGGGTAATTCACCCCTCCACTTT. Translated: CAWSVQVILRAGGNSPLHF. V and J are TRBV30 and TRBJ1-6; TRBD1 agrees at 7 bases. Trimming took 0 bases from V and 6 from J; bases not matched to a gene: 17. Germline V lookup: CDR1 GTSNPN, CDR2 SVGIG (reference sequence). There are 19 residues in the CDR3.

The count of this clone is one. This chain connects TRBV11-2 to TRBJ2-7; D might be TRBD2 (7 bases). The CDR3 is made up of 16 amino acids. Germline V gene lookup returns CDR1 SGHAT and CDR2 FQNNGV. V lost 2 bases to trimming and J lost 4 bases, with 18 bases between them. In DNA, the CDR3 is TGTGCCAGCAGCTTATTGATACGGGGGGCTGGTTACGAGCAGTACTTC. Protein: CASSLLIRGAGYEQYF.

The chain couples TRBV2 to TRBJ1-5, with 7 bases fitting TRBD1. Germline CDR1 and CDR2: SNHLY and FYNNEI. This CDR3 has 17 residues. The V and J ends lost 4 bases and 0 bases, in that order; junction bases with no gene match: 9. The CDR3 here is CASSGGGWGNSNQPQHF. As DNA, the CDR3 is TGTGCCAGCAGTGGAGGGGGCTGGGGAAATAGCAATCAGCCCCAGCATTTT.

V gene TRBV19 combines with J gene TRBJ1-5; TRBD1 might be the D (5 bases). This CDR3 contains 13 residues. V was trimmed by 5 bases and J by 7 bases, leaving 12 bases between them. Germline CDR1 LNHDA, CDR2 SQIVND (reference sequence). CDR3 in amino acids: CASSPGLRQPQHF. CDR3 in DNA: TGTGCCAGTAGTCCAGGGCTTCGGCAGCCCCAGCATTTT. Drawing the rest from reference TRBV19 and TRBJ1-5, the complete variable domain is DGGITQSPKYLFRKEGQNVTLSCEQNLNHDAMYWYRQDPGQGLRLIYYSQIVNDFQKGDIAEGYSVSREKKESFPLTVTSAQKNPTAFYLCASSPGLRQPQHFGDGTRLSIL.

The CDR3 here is CASSLDITGTEAFF. CDR3 nucleotides: TGTGCCAGCAGCTTAGATATTACAGGGACTGAAGCTTTCTTT. The V gene is TRBV11-2, the J gene TRBJ1-1, with a tentative D call TRBD1 (6 bases). The CDR3 has 14 amino acids. Germline V lookup: CDR1 SGHAT, CDR2 FQNNGV. The germline V and J ends were trimmed by 0 bases and 5 bases, with 10 bases remaining between them.

The genes are TRBV9 and TRBJ2-7, with D perhaps matching TRBD1 (5 bases). Looked up from germline, CDR1 is SGDLS and CDR2 is YYNGEE. Trimming pared 0 bases from V and 2 bases from J, leaving 12 bases between. The length of the CDR3 is 15 residues. The DNA for the CDR3 is TGTGCCAGCAGCGTAGGGGCAGGGTATACCTACGAGCAGTACTTC. As protein: CASSVGAGYTYEQYF.

The CDR3: CASSQVVRNTEAFF. Here the CDR3 DNA reads TGTGCCAGCAGCCAAGTCGTGCGGAACACTGAAGCTTTCTTT. The rearrangement uses TRBV14 and TRBJ1-1; no clear D. V was trimmed by 1 base and J by 1 base, leaving 7 bases between them. The length of the CDR3 is 14 residues. Germline V gene data show CDR1 as SGHDN and CDR2 as FVKESK.

V gene TRBV19 combines with J gene TRBJ1-1; possible D gene TRBD1, 5 bases. Germline lookup yields CDR1 LNHDA and CDR2 SQIVND (reference sequence). CDR3 size: 17 residues. V lost 7 bases, J lost 0 bases, and 21 bases lay in between. This chain's CDR3 is CASNSLGGINMNTEAFF. The CDR3 DNA is TGTGCCAGTAACTCACTCGGGGGAATAAACATGAACACTGAAGCTTTCTTT.